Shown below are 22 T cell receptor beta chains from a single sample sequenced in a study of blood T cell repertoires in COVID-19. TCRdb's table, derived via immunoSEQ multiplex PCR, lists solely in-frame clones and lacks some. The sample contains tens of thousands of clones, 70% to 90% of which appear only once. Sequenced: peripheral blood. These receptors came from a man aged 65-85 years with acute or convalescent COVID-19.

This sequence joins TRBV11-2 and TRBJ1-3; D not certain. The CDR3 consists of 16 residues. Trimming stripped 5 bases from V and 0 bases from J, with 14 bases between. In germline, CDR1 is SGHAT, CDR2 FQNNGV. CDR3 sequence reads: CASSRTRTNSGNTIYF. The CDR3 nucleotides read TGTGCCAGCAGCCGAACACGAACTAACTCTGGAAACACCATATATTTT.

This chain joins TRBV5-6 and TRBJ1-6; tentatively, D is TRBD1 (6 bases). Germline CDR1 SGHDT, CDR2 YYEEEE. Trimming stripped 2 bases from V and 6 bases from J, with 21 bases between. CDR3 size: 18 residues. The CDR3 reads CASSFRDRLGFSNSPLHF. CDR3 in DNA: TGTGCCAGCAGCTTTCGAGACAGGCTGGGTTTTAGTAATTCACCCCTCCACTTT.

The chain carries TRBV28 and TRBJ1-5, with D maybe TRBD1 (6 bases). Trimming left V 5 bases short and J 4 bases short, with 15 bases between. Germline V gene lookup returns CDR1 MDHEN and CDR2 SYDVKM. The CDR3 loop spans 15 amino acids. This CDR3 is CASSPGRRGNQPQHF. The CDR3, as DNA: TGTGCCAGCAGTCCCGGGAGGAGGGGGAATCAGCCCCAGCATTTT.

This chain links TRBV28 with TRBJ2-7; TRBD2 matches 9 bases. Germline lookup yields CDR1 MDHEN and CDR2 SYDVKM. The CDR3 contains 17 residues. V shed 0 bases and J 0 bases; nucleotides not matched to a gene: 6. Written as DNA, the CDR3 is TGTGCCAGCAGTTTATGGAGTCGCGGGGGGGCCTCCTACGAGCAGTACTTC. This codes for CASSLWSRGGASYEQYF.

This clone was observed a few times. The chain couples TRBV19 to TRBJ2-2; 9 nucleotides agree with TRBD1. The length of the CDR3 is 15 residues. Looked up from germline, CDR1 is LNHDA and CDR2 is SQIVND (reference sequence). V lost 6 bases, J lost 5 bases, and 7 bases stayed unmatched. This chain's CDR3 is CASRPGQGGTGELFF. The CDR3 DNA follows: TGTGCCAGTAGGCCGGGACAGGGAGGGACCGGGGAGCTGTTTTTT.

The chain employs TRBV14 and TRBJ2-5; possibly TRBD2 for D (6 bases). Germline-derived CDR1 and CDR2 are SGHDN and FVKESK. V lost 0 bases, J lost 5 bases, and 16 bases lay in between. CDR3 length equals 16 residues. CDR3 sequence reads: CASSQDLPLGRETQYF. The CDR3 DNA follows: TGTGCCAGCAGCCAAGATCTCCCCCTAGGGAGGGAGACCCAGTACTTC.

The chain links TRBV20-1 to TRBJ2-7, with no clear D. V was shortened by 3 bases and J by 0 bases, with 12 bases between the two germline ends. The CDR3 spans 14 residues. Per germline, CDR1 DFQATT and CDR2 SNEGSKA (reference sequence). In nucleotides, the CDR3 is TGCAGTGCTAGTTCGGCAGGTAGCTCCTACGAGCAGTACTTC. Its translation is CSASSAGSSYEQYF.

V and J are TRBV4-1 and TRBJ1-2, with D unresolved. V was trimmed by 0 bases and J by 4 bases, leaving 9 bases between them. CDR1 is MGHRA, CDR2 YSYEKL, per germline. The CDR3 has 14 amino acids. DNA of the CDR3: TGCGCCAGCAGCCAAGAGCGGGCAGGCTATGGCTACACCTTC. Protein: CASSQERAGYGYTF.

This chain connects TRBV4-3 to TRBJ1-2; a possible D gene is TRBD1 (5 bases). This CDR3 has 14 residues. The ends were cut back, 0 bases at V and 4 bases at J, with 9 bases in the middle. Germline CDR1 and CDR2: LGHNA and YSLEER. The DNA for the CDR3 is TGCGCCAGCAGCCAAGAGATGCAGGGCTATGGCTACACCTTC. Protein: CASSQEMQGYGYTF.

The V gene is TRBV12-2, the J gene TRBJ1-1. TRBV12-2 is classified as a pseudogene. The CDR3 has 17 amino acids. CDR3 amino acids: CASRLDRREPLNTEAFF. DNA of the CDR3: TGTGCAAGTCGCTTAGATCGGCGGGAGCCACTGAACACTGAAGCTTTCTTT.

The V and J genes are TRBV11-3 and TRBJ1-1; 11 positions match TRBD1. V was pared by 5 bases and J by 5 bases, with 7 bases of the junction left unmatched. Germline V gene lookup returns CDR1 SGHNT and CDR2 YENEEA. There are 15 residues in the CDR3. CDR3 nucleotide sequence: TGTGCCAGCAGCCGATCCGGGACAGGGGGTACTGAAGCTTTCTTT. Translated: CASSRSGTGGTEAFF.

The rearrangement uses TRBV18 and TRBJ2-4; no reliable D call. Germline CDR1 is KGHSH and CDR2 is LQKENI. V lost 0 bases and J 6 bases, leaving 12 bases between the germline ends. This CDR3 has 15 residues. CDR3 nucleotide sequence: TGTGCCAGCTCACCACCTGAGCGTCTAAGAAACATTCAGTACTTC. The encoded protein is CASSPPERLRNIQYF.

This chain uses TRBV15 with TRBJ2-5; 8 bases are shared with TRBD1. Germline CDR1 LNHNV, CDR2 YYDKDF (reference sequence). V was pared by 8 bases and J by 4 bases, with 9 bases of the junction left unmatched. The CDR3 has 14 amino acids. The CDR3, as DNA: TGTGCCACCGGGGATGGACAGGGTATAGAGACCCAGTACTTC. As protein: CATGDGQGIETQYF.

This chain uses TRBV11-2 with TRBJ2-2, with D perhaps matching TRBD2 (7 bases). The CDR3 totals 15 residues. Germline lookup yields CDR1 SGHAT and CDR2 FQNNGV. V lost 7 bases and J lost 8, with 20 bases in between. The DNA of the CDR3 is TGTGCCAGCAAAATCGTGCGGGGGCACTTTGGGGAGCTGTTTTTT. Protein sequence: CASKIVRGHFGELFF.

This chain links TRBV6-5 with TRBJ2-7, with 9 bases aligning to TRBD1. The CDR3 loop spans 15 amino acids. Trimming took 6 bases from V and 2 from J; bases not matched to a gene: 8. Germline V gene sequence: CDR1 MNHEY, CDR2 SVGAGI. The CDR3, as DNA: TGTGCCAGCAGAAAAAGGACAGGGGTTCCCTACGAGCAGTACTTC. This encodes CASRKRTGVPYEQYF.

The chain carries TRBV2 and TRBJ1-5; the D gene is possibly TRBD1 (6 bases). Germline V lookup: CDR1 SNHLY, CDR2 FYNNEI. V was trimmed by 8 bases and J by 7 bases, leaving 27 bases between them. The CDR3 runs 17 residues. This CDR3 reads CASGRRGNMGLGQPQHF. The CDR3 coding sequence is TGTGCCAGCGGTCGTAGGGGGAACATGGGTCTCGGCCAGCCCCAGCATTTT.

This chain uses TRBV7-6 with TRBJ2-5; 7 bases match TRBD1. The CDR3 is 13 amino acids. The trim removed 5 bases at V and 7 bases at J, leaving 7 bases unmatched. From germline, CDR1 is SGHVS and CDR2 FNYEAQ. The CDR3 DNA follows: TGTGCCAGCAGCACCCGACAGGGTATGACCCAGTACTTC. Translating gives CASSTRQGMTQYF.

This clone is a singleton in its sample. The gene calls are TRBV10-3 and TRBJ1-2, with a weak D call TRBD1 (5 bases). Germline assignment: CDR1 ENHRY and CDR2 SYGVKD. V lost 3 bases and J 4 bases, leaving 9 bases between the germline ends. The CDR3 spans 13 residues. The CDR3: CAISDGGIYGYTF. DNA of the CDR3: TGTGCCATCAGTGATGGGGGGATCTATGGCTACACCTTC.

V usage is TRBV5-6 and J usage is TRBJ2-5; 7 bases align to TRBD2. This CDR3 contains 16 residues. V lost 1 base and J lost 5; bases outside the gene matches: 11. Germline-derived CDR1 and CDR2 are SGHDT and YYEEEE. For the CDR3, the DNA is TGTGCCAGCAGCTTGTGGACTAGTCCAGACGTGGAGACCCAGTACTTC. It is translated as CASSLWTSPDVETQYF. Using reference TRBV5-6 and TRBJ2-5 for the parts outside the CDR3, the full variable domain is DAGVTQSPTHLIKTRGQQVTLRCSPKSGHDTVSWYQQALGQGPQFIFQYYEEEERQRGNFPDRFSGHQFPNYSSELNVNALLLGDSALYLCASSLWTSPDVETQYFGPGTRLLVL.

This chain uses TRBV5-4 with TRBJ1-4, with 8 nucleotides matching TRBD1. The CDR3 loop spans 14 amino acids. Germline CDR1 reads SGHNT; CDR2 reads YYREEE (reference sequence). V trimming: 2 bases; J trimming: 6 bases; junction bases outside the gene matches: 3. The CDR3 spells CASSFAGGDEKLFF. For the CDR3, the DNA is TGTGCCAGCAGCTTCGCAGGGGGCGATGAAAAACTGTTTTTT.

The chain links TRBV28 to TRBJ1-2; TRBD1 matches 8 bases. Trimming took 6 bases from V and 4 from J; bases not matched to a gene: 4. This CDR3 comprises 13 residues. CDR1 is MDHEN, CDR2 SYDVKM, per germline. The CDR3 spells CASSTDRAYGYTF. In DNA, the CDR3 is TGTGCCAGCAGCACGGACAGGGCCTATGGCTACACCTTC.

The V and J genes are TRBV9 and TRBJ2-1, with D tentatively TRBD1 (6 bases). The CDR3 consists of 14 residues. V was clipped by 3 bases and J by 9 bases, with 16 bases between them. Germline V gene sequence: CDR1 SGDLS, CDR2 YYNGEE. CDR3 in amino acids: CASSAPLQGFEQFF. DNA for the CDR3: TGTGCCAGCAGCGCCCCTTTACAGGGTTTTGAGCAGTTCTTC.